The entry below describes one TCR beta chain. Treatment given: around 19 received Ad26.COV2.S at low or high dose, single or two shots; roughly five received placebo; per-sample allocation not given. Specimen acquisition occurred on day 63 following the initial vaccine or placebo injection. Repertoires were generated with immunoSEQ multiplex PCR, while TCRdb's copy carries only in-frame clones and drops some. The data contain 450,000 to 550,000 clones, roughly nine tenths of them seen just once; the ten biggest clones take up around 2.5%. The sample belongs to a study of Ad26.COV2.S vaccination and SARS-CoV-2 variants. The germline V gene has CDR1 SGHTA and CDR2 FQGTGA. The V gene end was trimmed by 1 base and the J gene end by 2 bases; junction bases not matched to a gene: 4. The CDR3 consists of 15 residues.

The chain is built from TRBV7-3 and TRBJ2-5; 7 nucleotides match TRBD2. The TCR was taken from a person between 18 and 65 years old who received the Ad26.COV2.S COVID-19 vaccine or a placebo. Sequenced material: peripheral blood, taken in a trial of Ad26.COV2.S vaccine versus placebo. Written as DNA, the CDR3 is TGTGCCAGCAGCTTAAACGGGGGAGGGCAAGAGACCCAGTACTTC. It yields the protein CASSLNGGGQETQYF. The whole variable domain, remainder taken from reference TRBV7-3 and TRBJ2-5, is GAGVSQTPSNKVTEKGKYVELRCDPISGHTALYWYRQSLGQGPEFLIYFQGTGAADDSGLPNDRFFAVRPEGSVSTLKIQRTERGDSAVYLCASSLNGGGQETQYFGPGTRLLVL.